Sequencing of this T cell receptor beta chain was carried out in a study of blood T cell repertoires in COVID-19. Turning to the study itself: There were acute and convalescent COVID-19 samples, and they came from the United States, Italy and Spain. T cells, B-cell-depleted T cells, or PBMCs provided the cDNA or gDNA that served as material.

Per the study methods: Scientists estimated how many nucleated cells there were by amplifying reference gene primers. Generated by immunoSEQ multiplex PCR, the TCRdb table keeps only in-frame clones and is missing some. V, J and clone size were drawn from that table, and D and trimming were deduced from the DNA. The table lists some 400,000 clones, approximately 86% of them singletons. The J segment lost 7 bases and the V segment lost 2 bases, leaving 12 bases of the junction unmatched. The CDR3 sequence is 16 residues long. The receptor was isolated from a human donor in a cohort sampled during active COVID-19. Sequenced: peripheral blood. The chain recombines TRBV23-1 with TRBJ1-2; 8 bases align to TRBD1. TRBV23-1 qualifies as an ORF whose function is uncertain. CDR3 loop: CASSQPQQGGRCGYTF. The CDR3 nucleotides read TGCGCCAGCAGTCAACCCCAACAGGGGGGTAGATGTGGCTACACCTTC.